The T cell receptor beta chain described here comes from a study of shared clonotypes between healthy human individuals (dated by TCRdb to 2018 to 2021). About the study as a whole: Two women and a few men aged 18 to 49 years were included in the cohort. For each donor, CD4 naive and CD4 memory were each given three plates, CD8 naive was given two plates, and CD8 memory was given one plate. To estimate repertoire size and how much clonotype sharing occurs between individuals, the study deeply sequenced the blood TCR repertoires of five or six healthy adults. To increase sequencing depth and limit assay-specific biases, different laboratories used diverse techniques to prepare libraries and sequence TCR repertoires. Per donor, leukapheresis produced somewhere between about 0.8 and 9.5 billion PBMCs.

Healthy HIV-negative adults with no recently reported acute infections or vaccinations were included as donors. Only Caucasian adults living in Nashville, Tennessee, USA were represented among the donors. CD4+ T cells were enriched by magnetic negative selection; naive cells were then positively selected on CD45RA, and the negative fraction formed the memory subset. Blood was obtained by leukapheresis, after which PBMCs were separated by Ficoll-Histopaque density gradient centrifugation and cryopreserved in liquid nitrogen vapor phase. Analytical flow cytometry was used to check the purity and quantity of each magnetically sorted T cell population. Genomic DNA was isolated from each sorted fraction and quantified by UV absorbance on a Nanodrop 2000c. In the case of this clone: The antigen it recognizes is unknown. No base-level quality is on record; no much larger clone is a single base apart.

Deletion took 6 bases off V and 3 bases off J, with a span of 12 bases between the germline ends. Based on the germline V gene (reference sequence), the CDR1 and CDR2 sequences are MNHNY and SVGAGI. From its cysteine to its phenylalanine, the CDR3 spans 13 amino acids. Only CDR3 DNA is held: 39 bases, read in frame from base 1. TCR CDR3 regions were amplified from genomic DNA by multiplex PCR using the deep immunoSEQ assay. Extracted genomic DNA from each cell subset was spread evenly across all wells of several immunoSEQ 96-well plates, with each plate serving as a replicate. For sorted subsets, 150 to 200 ng genomic DNA, equal to 25,000 to 35,000 T cell genomes, was loaded into each replicate PCR. Purified libraries were quantified with a Qubit 3.0 fluorometer, sized on a Bioanalyzer 2100, and re-quantified with the KAPA Library Quantification kit. Every immunoSEQ 96-well plate was sequenced on a separate single-read 150-cycle Illumina NextSeq 550 flow cell. As for the authors' bioinformatics: Because only junctional sequences without quality scores were contained in the immunoSEQ output, filtering matching that applied to full-length reads could not be performed. To assign V/J genes and CDR3, sequences were annotated against IMGT germline references using PyIR, a Python wrapper for IgBLAST v1.9. Any read was removed if the V/J assignment was weak (E-value above 1e-6), the CDR3 was missing, or the read contained stop codons, out-of-frame junctions, or ambiguous translated residues. A V3J clonotype was defined by an identical inferred V gene, J gene, and CDR3 amino acid sequence. To compute the percentage overlap between repertoires, the number of shared unique clonotypes was divided by the size of the smaller repertoire. Repertoire richness was assessed with RTK rarefaction, the Chao1 estimator, and Recon v2.1 estimates of unobserved clonotypes. OLGA was used to compute generation probabilities for all TCRbeta clonotypes that the gDNA method yielded from four donors. Here the immuneACCESS table is served through TCRdb, limited to in-frame sequences with V and J called. Missing clones are a known gap in these copies; in checked studies unresolved V genes cover under half, and the rest lacks a known reason. V, J and clone size are taken as reported in that table, and D and trimming were inferred from the DNA itself. The sample profile shows some 550,000 clones; more than 95% of them were found once. In total, the top ten clones hold approximately 0.057% of the sample.

The paper as a whole reports these results and caveats: When a few donors were compared, the shared fraction of clonotypes was about 5% for naive CD4, roughly 3.3% for naive CD8, 2.3% for memory CD4, and roughly 0.4% for memory CD8. Pairwise subsampling led to the expectation that sequencing depth would affect the degree of clonotype sharing among donors. Rarefaction of sorted-subset datasets indicated incomplete sequencing despite the large sequencing depth. The genetic and exposure-history diversity represented was limited by the small number of donors. Larger estimated clonotype richness was generally found for naive subsets than for memory subsets. Sampling was limited to blood, and TCR repertoires in tissue likely differ from TCR repertoires in blood. Clonotypes shared by all four sorted-subset donors showed higher generation probabilities than non-shared clonotypes.

Recombination joined TRBV6-6 with TRBJ2-7; the D gene cannot be resolved reliably. This receptor was identified in a woman aged 25 to 45 in good health. The sample comprised naive CD4+ T cells sorted from blood. Taken with the paper, the label for cell subset or site translates to: CD45RA+ positively selected. The DNA is as follows: TGTGCCAGCAGGACCTCGGACGGCTACGAGCAGTACTTC. Translated, it reads CASRTSDGYEQYF.